This is a list of T cell receptor beta chains from one sample in a study of T cells after yellow fever vaccination. Using its own MiXCR run on the 5' RACE reads, TCRdb lists one record per CDR3 protein. Seen here are about 160,000 distinct CDR3 sequences, 5.5% to 7.5% observed once, and the top ten hold more than 2.5%. Here the sequenced sample was CD4+ T cells sorted from PBMCs, taken 5 days after the first yellow fever vaccination. These receptor sequences come from a man between 18 and 35 years old who received the YFV17D yellow fever vaccine. Both conserved end residues are part of each CDR3. D genes are given only for firm matches. For some rows the clone size is stated as once, few or many, or as a class when expanded; others skip it.

j_gene: TRBJ1-5; d_gene: NA; v_gene: TRBV5-1; abundance: many; CDR3aa: CASSFAINQPQHF; CDR3nt: TGCGCCAGCAGCTTCGCAATTAATCAGCCCCAGCATTTT
j_gene: TRBJ2-1; d_gene: NA; v_gene: TRBV5-1; abundance: many; CDR3aa: CASSLEARSSYNEQFF; CDR3nt: TGCGCCAGCAGCTTGGAGGCTAGGTCCTCCTACAATGAGCAGTTCTTC
j_gene: TRBJ1-1; d_gene: NA; v_gene: TRBV4-1; abundance: few; CDR3aa: CASSPADQAQAEAFF; CDR3nt: TGCGCCAGCAGCCCGGCTGATCAAGCCCAAGCTGAAGCTTTCTTT
j_gene: TRBJ2-2; d_gene: NA; v_gene: TRBV5-1; abundance: NA; CDR3aa: CASSAGGGNTGELFF; CDR3nt: TGCGCCAGCAGTGCCGGGGGCGGGAACACCGGGGAGCTGTTTTTT
j_gene: TRBJ2-7; d_gene: NA; v_gene: TRBV12-3/TRBV12-4; abundance: few; CDR3aa: CASSLGLVPPSSSYEQYF; CDR3nt: TGTGCCAGCAGTTTAGGGTTGGTTCCCCCTTCAAGCTCCTACGAGCAGTACTTC
j_gene: TRBJ1-1; d_gene: NA; v_gene: TRBV3-1; abundance: many; CDR3aa: CASSQDKQVLNTEAFF; CDR3nt: TGTGCCAGCAGCCAAGATAAGCAGGTACTTAACACTGAAGCTTTCTTT
j_gene: TRBJ2-1; d_gene: TRBD1; v_gene: TRBV7-9; abundance: many; CDR3aa: CASRGTGYNEQFF; CDR3nt: TGTGCCAGCAGGGGGACAGGATACAATGAGCAGTTCTTC
j_gene: TRBJ2-1; d_gene: NA; v_gene: TRBV20-1; abundance: many; CDR3aa: CSARDRGQGGPYNEQFF; CDR3nt: TGCAGTGCTAGAGATCGCGGACAGGGAGGGCCCTACAATGAGCAGTTCTTC
j_gene: TRBJ2-2; d_gene: NA; v_gene: TRBV4-2; abundance: many; CDR3aa: CASSQETNTGELFF; CDR3nt: TGTGCCAGCAGCCAAGAAACGAACACCGGGGAGCTGTTTTTT
j_gene: TRBJ1-1; d_gene: NA; v_gene: TRBV7-2; abundance: NA; CDR3aa: CASSLNFLLNTEAFF; CDR3nt: TGTGCCAGCAGCTTAAACTTTCTCTTGAACACTGAAGCTTTCTTT
j_gene: TRBJ2-5; d_gene: TRBD1; v_gene: TRBV18; abundance: NA; CDR3aa: CASSPRTGKGETQYF; CDR3nt: TGTGCCAGCTCACCAAGGACAGGGAAAGGAGAGACCCAGTACTTC
j_gene: TRBJ2-2; d_gene: TRBD1; v_gene: TRBV5-6; abundance: NA; CDR3aa: CASSFDRDTGELFF; CDR3nt: TGTGCCAGCAGCTTCGACAGGGACACCGGGGAGCTGTTTTTT
j_gene: TRBJ2-1; d_gene: NA; v_gene: TRBV5-1; abundance: many; CDR3aa: CASSLGRAENEQFF; CDR3nt: TGCGCCAGCAGCTTGGGTCGGGCAGAAAATGAGCAGTTCTTC
j_gene: TRBJ2-5; d_gene: TRBD2; v_gene: TRBV10-3; abundance: many; CDR3aa: CAISEGQRGGEETQYF; CDR3nt: TGTGCCATCAGTGAGGGTCAGCGGGGGGGAGAAGAGACCCAGTACTTC
j_gene: TRBJ2-1; d_gene: NA; v_gene: TRBV20-1; abundance: many; CDR3aa: CSASLITWPLIYEQFF; CDR3nt: TGCAGTGCTAGCCTCATCACGTGGCCCCTGATTTATGAGCAGTTCTTC
j_gene: TRBJ2-3; d_gene: TRBD2; v_gene: TRBV3-1; abundance: many; CDR3aa: CASSRTLGLAGDTQYF; CDR3nt: TGTGCCAGCAGCCGTACTCTGGGACTAGCGGGAGATACGCAGTATTTT
j_gene: TRBJ2-7; d_gene: NA; v_gene: TRBV5-6; abundance: many; CDR3aa: CASSFQGVYEQYF; CDR3nt: TGTGCCAGCAGCTTTCAGGGAGTCTACGAGCAGTACTTC
j_gene: TRBJ2-2; d_gene: NA; v_gene: TRBV7-3; abundance: many; CDR3aa: CASSPSGEELFF; CDR3nt: TGTGCCAGCAGCCCGAGTGGTGAGGAGCTGTTTTTT
j_gene: TRBJ2-2; d_gene: NA; v_gene: TRBV4-3; abundance: many; CDR3aa: CASSQVAGELFF; CDR3nt: TGCGCCAGCAGCCAAGTGGCCGGGGAGCTGTTTTTT
j_gene: TRBJ1-5; d_gene: NA; v_gene: TRBV5-1; abundance: NA; CDR3aa: CASSLLGREDQPQHF; CDR3nt: TGCGCCAGCAGCCTTCTCGGGAGGGAGGATCAGCCCCAGCATTTT
j_gene: TRBJ2-5; d_gene: TRBD1; v_gene: TRBV27; abundance: few; CDR3aa: CASMTGGETQYF; CDR3nt: TGTGCCAGCATGACAGGGGGAGAGACCCAGTACTTC
j_gene: TRBJ2-3; d_gene: NA; v_gene: TRBV2; abundance: many; CDR3aa: CASSGSVDTQYF; CDR3nt: TGTGCCAGCAGTGGGAGTGTAGATACGCAGTATTTT
j_gene: TRBJ2-1; d_gene: TRBD2; v_gene: TRBV20-1; abundance: many; CDR3aa: CSARGLVGEQFF; CDR3nt: TGCAGTGCTAGGGGACTAGTGGGTGAGCAGTTCTTC
j_gene: TRBJ2-3; d_gene: NA; v_gene: TRBV27; abundance: many; CDR3aa: CASSFVGETDTQYF; CDR3nt: TGTGCCAGCAGTTTTGTGGGGGAAACAGATACGCAGTATTTT
j_gene: TRBJ1-3; d_gene: NA; v_gene: TRBV5-1; abundance: few; CDR3aa: CASRAPGADGNTIYF; CDR3nt: TGCGCCAGCAGAGCTCCGGGGGCGGATGGAAACACCATATATTTT
j_gene: TRBJ2-3; d_gene: NA; v_gene: TRBV15; abundance: many; CDR3aa: CATSRDKGLHTQYF; CDR3nt: TGTGCCACCAGCAGAGATAAGGGCTTGCATACGCAGTATTTT
j_gene: TRBJ2-6; d_gene: NA; v_gene: TRBV11-1; abundance: many; CDR3aa: CASSYPSFRRGPHSGANVLTF; CDR3nt: TGTGCCAGCAGCTACCCCTCCTTCCGGAGGGGACCCCATTCTGGGGCCAACGTCCTGACTTTC
j_gene: TRBJ1-6; d_gene: TRBD1; v_gene: TRBV25-1; abundance: many; CDR3aa: CASTRTGLNSPLHF; CDR3nt: TGTGCCAGCACGAGGACAGGGCTTAATTCACCCCTCCACTTT
j_gene: TRBJ2-3; d_gene: NA; v_gene: TRBV4-3; abundance: many; CDR3aa: CASSQELSGFTTDTQYF; CDR3nt: TGCGCCAGCAGCCAAGAGTTAAGCGGATTTACCACAGATACGCAGTATTTT
j_gene: TRBJ1-1; d_gene: TRBD1; v_gene: TRBV3-1; abundance: many; CDR3aa: CASSLGTVNTEAFF; CDR3nt: TGTGCCAGCAGCCTCGGGACAGTGAACACTGAAGCTTTCTTT
j_gene: TRBJ2-5; d_gene: NA; v_gene: TRBV5-6; abundance: many; CDR3aa: CASSLGTWAETQYF; CDR3nt: TGTGCCAGCAGCTTGGGGACCTGGGCAGAGACCCAGTACTTC
j_gene: TRBJ2-3; d_gene: NA; v_gene: TRBV21-1; abundance: many; CDR3aa: CASSKEGWQGEITDTQYF; CDR3nt: TGTGCCAGCAGCAAAGAGGGTTGGCAGGGAGAAATCACAGATACGCAGTATTTT
j_gene: TRBJ2-5; d_gene: TRBD2; v_gene: TRBV19; abundance: many; CDR3aa: CASSAGAAGVETQYF; CDR3nt: TGTGCCAGTAGTGCCGGGGCAGCGGGGGTGGAGACCCAGTACTTC
j_gene: TRBJ2-5; d_gene: NA; v_gene: TRBV11-2; abundance: many; CDR3aa: CASSLDPKVETQYF; CDR3nt: TGTGCCAGCAGCTTAGATCCGAAGGTGGAGACCCAGTACTTC
j_gene: TRBJ2-5; d_gene: NA; v_gene: TRBV11-3; abundance: few; CDR3aa: CASSSRRGEETQYF; CDR3nt: TGTGCCAGCAGCTCCCGAAGGGGGGAGGAGACCCAGTACTTC
j_gene: TRBJ2-1; d_gene: NA; v_gene: TRBV7-2; abundance: many; CDR3aa: CASSLPWVEQFF; CDR3nt: TGTGCCAGCAGCTTACCTTGGGTGGAGCAGTTCTTC
j_gene: TRBJ1-5; d_gene: NA; v_gene: TRBV27; abundance: few; CDR3aa: CASSNPGLNQPQHF; CDR3nt: TGTGCCAGCAGTAACCCGGGCCTCAATCAGCCCCAGCATTTT
j_gene: TRBJ1-3; d_gene: NA; v_gene: TRBV28; abundance: few; CDR3aa: CASRPGRSGNTIYF; CDR3nt: TGTGCCAGCAGACCGGGACGCTCTGGAAACACCATATATTTT
j_gene: TRBJ1-1; d_gene: NA; v_gene: TRBV3-1; abundance: few; CDR3aa: CASSQGGGTEAFF; CDR3nt: TGTGCCAGCAGCCAAGGGGGGGGCACTGAAGCTTTCTTT
j_gene: TRBJ2-5; d_gene: TRBD1; v_gene: TRBV2; abundance: NA; CDR3aa: CASSNRDRGVETQYF; CDR3nt: TGTGCCAGCAGTAACCGGGACAGGGGGGTTGAGACCCAGTACTTC
j_gene: TRBJ2-1; d_gene: TRBD1; v_gene: TRBV12-3/TRBV12-4; abundance: few; CDR3aa: CASSFSLQGTALYNEQFF; CDR3nt: TGTGCCAGCAGTTTTAGTCTCCAGGGGACAGCGCTTTACAATGAGCAGTTCTTC
j_gene: TRBJ2-2; d_gene: NA; v_gene: TRBV19; abundance: NA; CDR3aa: CASSPGHFNTGELFF; CDR3nt: TGTGCCAGTAGCCCGGGACACTTCAACACCGGGGAGCTGTTTTTT
j_gene: TRBJ2-2; d_gene: NA; v_gene: TRBV7-2; abundance: many; CDR3aa: CASSFSPGNTGELFF; CDR3nt: TGTGCCAGCAGCTTTTCCCCAGGGAACACCGGGGAGCTGTTTTTT
j_gene: TRBJ1-2; d_gene: NA; v_gene: TRBV27; abundance: many; CDR3aa: CASSLYLGYGYTF; CDR3nt: TGTGCCAGCAGTTTATATTTAGGGTATGGCTACACCTTC
j_gene: TRBJ2-1; d_gene: NA; v_gene: TRBV25-1; abundance: many; CDR3aa: CASTRGRGLSEQFF; CDR3nt: TGTGCCAGCACCCGAGGCCGGGGTCTTAGTGAGCAGTTCTTC
j_gene: TRBJ2-7; d_gene: TRBD1; v_gene: TRBV20-1; abundance: many; CDR3aa: CSARRRTGAYEQYF; CDR3nt: TGCAGTGCTAGACGACGGACAGGGGCCTACGAGCAGTACTTC
j_gene: TRBJ2-1; d_gene: NA; v_gene: TRBV14; abundance: many; CDR3aa: CASSLLRGINEQFF; CDR3nt: TGTGCCAGCAGCCTTCTTAGGGGAATAAATGAGCAGTTCTTC
j_gene: TRBJ1-2; d_gene: NA; v_gene: TRBV7-8; abundance: few; CDR3aa: CASRPQGFYGYTF; CDR3nt: TGTGCCAGCAGACCACAGGGCTTCTATGGCTACACCTTC
j_gene: TRBJ2-7; d_gene: NA; v_gene: TRBV5-6; abundance: many; CDR3aa: CASSLVLAGDYMGEQYF; CDR3nt: TGTGCCAGCAGCTTGGTGTTGGCAGGGGATTATATGGGCGAGCAGTACTTC
j_gene: TRBJ2-5; d_gene: NA; v_gene: TRBV4-3; abundance: NA; CDR3aa: CASSQEAGQQETQYF; CDR3nt: TGCGCCAGCAGCCAAGAAGCAGGGCAACAAGAGACCCAGTACTTC